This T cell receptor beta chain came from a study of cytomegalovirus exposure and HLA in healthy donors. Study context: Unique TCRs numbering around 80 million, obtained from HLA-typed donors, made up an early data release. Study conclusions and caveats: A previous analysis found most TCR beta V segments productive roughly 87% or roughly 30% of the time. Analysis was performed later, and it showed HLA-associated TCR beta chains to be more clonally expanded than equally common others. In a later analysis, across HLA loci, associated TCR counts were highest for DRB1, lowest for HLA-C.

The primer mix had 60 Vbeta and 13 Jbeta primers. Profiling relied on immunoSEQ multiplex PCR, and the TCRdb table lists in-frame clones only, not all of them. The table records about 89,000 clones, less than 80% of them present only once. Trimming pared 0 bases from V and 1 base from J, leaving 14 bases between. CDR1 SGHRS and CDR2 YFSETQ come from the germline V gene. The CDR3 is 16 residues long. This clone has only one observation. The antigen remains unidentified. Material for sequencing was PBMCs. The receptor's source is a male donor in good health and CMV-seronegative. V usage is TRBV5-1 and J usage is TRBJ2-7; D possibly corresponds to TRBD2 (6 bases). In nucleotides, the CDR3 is TGCGCCAGCAGCTTGGCGCCACTGGGGGGATCCTACGAGCAGTACTTC. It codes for CASSLAPLGGSYEQYF. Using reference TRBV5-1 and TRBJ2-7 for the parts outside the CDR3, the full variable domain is KAGVTQTPRYLIKTRGQQVTLSCSPISGHRSVSWYQQTPGQGLQFLFEYFSETQRNKGNFPGRFSGRQFSNSRSEMNVSTLELGDSALYLCASSLAPLGGSYEQYFGPGTRLTVT.